Below are 14 T cell receptor beta chains sequenced from a single sample in a study of molecular identifiers for immune sequencing clone quantification. TCRdb recomputed calls from the PCR reads with MiXCR, one row per CDR3 protein. This table has about half a million distinct CDR3 sequences, about 26% appearing once. Sequencing was performed on naive CD8+ T cells from blood, with Jurkat cell RNA spiked in. Stated subset: FACS-sorted CD8+CD4-CCR7+CD45RA+ naive T cells. All receptors come from a human donor in good health. Some libraries in this study had Jurkat cell RNA spiked in.

The chain couples TRBV29-1 to TRBJ2-1; 7 positions match TRBD1. Germline values: CDR1 SQVTM, CDR2 ANQGSEA. Losses at the gene ends were 7 bases for V and 6 bases for J; bases not matched to a gene: 9. The CDR3 is 13 amino acids. CDR3 sequence (DNA): TGCAGCGGCGCACAGGGGATGGGCAATGAGCAGTTCTTC. It specifies CSGAQGMGNEQFF.

The chain carries TRBV10-1 and TRBJ2-7; weak D call: TRBD1 (6 bases). The CDR3 covers 14 residues. V lost 4 bases and J lost 3, with 13 bases in between. In germline, CDR1 is WNHNN, CDR2 SYGVQD (reference sequence). The CDR3 region is CASSAYRDNYEQYF. DNA for the CDR3: TGCGCCAGCAGTGCTTACAGGGATAACTACGAGCAGTACTTC.

As to this clonotype: Since the CDR3 does not end with the conserved phenylalanine or tryptophan, this likely comes from a read error. The V call is TRBV20-1, the J call TRBJ2-4, with D hard to call. The germline V gene encodes CDR1 DFQATT and CDR2 SNEGSKA (reference sequence). The ends were cut back, 3 bases at V and 3 bases at J, with 12 bases in the middle. CDR3 size: 14 residues. CDR3 DNA sequence: TGCAGTGCTAGTGACAATTTGGGCAAAAACATTCAGTACTCC. This codes for CSASDNLGKNIQYS.

In this sample, this clonotype turned up a few times. The chain uses TRBV21-1 and TRBJ2-1; the table assigns TRBD2, which was not confirmed against the DNA. TRBV21-1 constitutes a pseudogene. This CDR3 comprises 18 residues. The CDR3 coding sequence is TGTGCCAGCAGCAAAGTTGCGGCTAGCGGGTGCTTCTACAATGAGCAGTTCTTC. Translation gives CASSKVAASGCFYNEQFF.

Only a few counts were recorded for this clonotype. The chain is built from TRBV11-2 and TRBJ1-5; 7 bases map to TRBD1. Germline V gene lookup returns CDR1 SGHAT and CDR2 FQNNGV. V was clipped by 4 bases and J by 0 bases; unmatched bases: 9. CDR3 length equals 17 residues. This CDR3 is CASSSPDRNYSNQPQHF. As DNA, the CDR3 is TGTGCCAGCAGCTCTCCGGACAGGAACTATAGCAATCAGCCCCAGCATTTT.

Comments on this clonotype: A clone one base away is much larger, so this may be a read error. The V call is TRBV7-2, the J call TRBJ2-5; TRBD1 is a possible D gene (6 bases). Trimming pared 8 bases from V and 0 bases from J, leaving 13 bases between. Germline CDR1 reads SGHTA; CDR2 reads FQGNSA. The CDR3 runs 14 residues. The CDR3 is CASGRGANQETQYF. In nucleotides, the CDR3 is TGTGCCAGCGGCAGGGGAGCGAACCAAGAGACCCAGTACTTC. Using reference TRBV7-2 and TRBJ2-5 for the parts outside the CDR3, the full variable domain is GAGVSQSPSNKVTEKGKDVELRCDPISGHTALYWYRQSLGQGLEFLIYFQGNSAPDKSGLPSDRFSAERTGGSVSTLTIQRTQQEDSAVYLCASGRGANQETQYFGPGTRLLVL.

Of note for this clonotype: Since a much larger clone is just one base distant, this may be a read error. The chain links TRBV6-5 to TRBJ2-2; D is undetermined. There are 12 residues in the CDR3. V was cut by 8 bases and J by 3 bases, with 7 bases left in between. Germline-derived CDR1 and CDR2 are MNHEY and SVGAGI. The CDR3 loop reads CASGEHTGELFF. The CDR3 coding sequence is TGTGCCAGCGGAGAGCACACCGGGGAGCTGTTTTTT.

A remark on this clonotype: This may come from a read error, since a much larger clone is one base off. The conserved final phenylalanine or tryptophan is absent from the CDR3, which likely points to a read error. The chain has TRBV5-5 and TRBJ2-5, with D maybe TRBD1 (5 bases). The CDR3 contains 13 residues. CDR1 is SGHKS, CDR2 YYEKEE, per germline (reference sequence). V shed 5 bases and J shed 5 bases, with 13 bases lying between them. The CDR3 here is CASSPVRVETQYL. For the CDR3, the DNA is TGTGCCAGCAGTCCGGTCAGGGTGGAGACCCAGTACCTC.

In its sample, this clonotype was seen many times. The CDR3 nucleotides are TGTGCCAGCAGCCGGACGGAGAGCTCCTACGAGCAGTACTTC. Translated, it gives CASSRTESSYEQYF. The chain employs TRBV28 and TRBJ2-7, with D hard to call. V lost 6 bases, J lost 0 bases, and 12 bases lay in between. CDR3 length: 14 residues. The germline V gene encodes CDR1 MDHEN and CDR2 SYDVKM. Combining the CDR3 with reference TRBV28 and TRBJ2-7 gives the whole variable domain DVKVTQSSRYLVKRTGEKVFLECVQDMDHENMFWYRQDPGLGLRLIYFSYDVKMKEKGDIPEGYSVSREKKERFSLILESASTNQTSMYLCASSRTESSYEQYFGPGTRLTVT.

The chain couples TRBV12-3 or TRBV12-4 to TRBJ2-3; the D call may be TRBD1 or TRBD2 (7 bases each). The ends were cut back, 6 bases at V and 0 bases at J, with 28 bases in the middle. The CDR3 runs 20 residues. The CDR3, as DNA: TGTGCCAGCAGCCGCCCTGGAGGGGACAGCGGGACTCGGAGCACAGATACGCAGTATTTT. It is translated as CASSRPGGDSGTRSTDTQYF.

On this clonotype itself: A much larger clone lies a single base off, so this may be a read error. This chain joins TRBV6-6 and TRBJ1-5; D may be TRBD1 (6 bases). This CDR3 contains 16 residues. The germline gives CDR1 MNHNY, CDR2 SVGAGI (reference sequence). CDR3 nucleotides: TGTGCCAGCACCAGGACAGAATTATATAGCAATCAGCACCAGCATTTT. Its protein product is CASTRTELYSNQHQHF.

This clonotype occurred many times. The genes are TRBV11-1 and TRBJ2-7, with D perhaps being TRBD1 or TRBD2 (5 bases each). Germline V CDR1 and CDR2: SGHAT, FQDESV (reference sequence). The germline V and J ends were trimmed by 5 bases and 3 bases, with 14 bases remaining between them. There are 14 residues in the CDR3. The CDR3, as DNA: TGTGCCAGCAGCCCGGAGGTGGGGGACTACGAGCAGTACTTC. Its translation: CASSPEVGDYEQYF.

This clonotype was found many times. The chain has TRBV4-3 and TRBJ1-1; no clear D. V was pared by 0 bases and J by 1 base, with 9 bases between. The CDR3 covers 15 residues. The V gene's germline CDR1 is LGHNA and CDR2 YSLEER. CDR3: CASSQDRNANTEAFF. The DNA for the CDR3 is TGCGCCAGCAGCCAAGATCGTAATGCGAACACTGAAGCTTTCTTT.

This clonotype occurred many times. The chain combines TRBV7-6 with TRBJ2-7; maybe TRBD2 (5 bases). The CDR3 loop spans 13 amino acids. V gave up 1 base and J gave up 5 bases, with 9 bases separating them. Germline CDR1 is SGHVS and CDR2 is FNYEAQ. CDR3 in DNA: TGTGCCAGCAGCTTAGAACCCGGGGACGAGCAGTACTTC. This translates into CASSLEPGDEQYF.